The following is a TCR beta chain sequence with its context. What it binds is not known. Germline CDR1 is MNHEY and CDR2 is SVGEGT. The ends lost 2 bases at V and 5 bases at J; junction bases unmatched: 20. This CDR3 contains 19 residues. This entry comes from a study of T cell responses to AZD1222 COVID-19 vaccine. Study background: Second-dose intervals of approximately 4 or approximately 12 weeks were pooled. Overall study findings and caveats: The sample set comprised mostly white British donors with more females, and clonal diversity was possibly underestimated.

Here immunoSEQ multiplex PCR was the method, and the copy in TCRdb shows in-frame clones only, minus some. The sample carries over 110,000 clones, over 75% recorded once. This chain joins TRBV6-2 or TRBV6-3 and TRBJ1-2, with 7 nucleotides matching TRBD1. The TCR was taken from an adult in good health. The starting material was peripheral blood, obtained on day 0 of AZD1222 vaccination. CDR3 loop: CASSYPRGTPLPYYYGYTF. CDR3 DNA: TGTGCCAGCAGTTACCCCAGGGGGACACCGCTTCCCTACTATTATGGCTACACCTTC.